The 7 T cell receptor beta chains below come from one sample, sequenced in a study of blood T cell repertoires in COVID-19 (dated by TCRdb to 2018 to 2021). Libraries were built with the immunoSEQ multiplex PCR assay. Here the immuneACCESS table is served through TCRdb, limited to in-frame sequences with V and J called. Missing clones are a known gap in these copies; in checked studies unresolved V genes cover under half, and the rest lacks a known reason. Across this sample there are 150,000 to 200,000 clones, with roughly 80% seen only once. The top ten clones comprise 13% to 15% of the sample. Sequencing was done on a sample of peripheral blood. The receptors originated from a man aged 18 to 29 with active or convalescent COVID-19.

This clone was seen only once. The chain uses TRBV7-9 and TRBJ2-4; 7 bases map to TRBD1. V lost 5 bases to trimming and J lost 0 bases; unmatched junction nucleotides: 7. The CDR3 loop spans 16 amino acids. Germline V gives CDR1 SEHNR, CDR2 FQNEAQ (reference sequence). The CDR3 here is CASSHGQAKAKNIQYF. The CDR3 region has the DNA TGTGCCAGCAGCCACGGACAGGCCAAAGCCAAAAACATTCAGTACTTC.

V is TRBV4-3 and J is TRBJ2-3, with 8 bases that match TRBD2. The length of the CDR3 is 17 residues. CDR1 is LGHNA, CDR2 YSLEER, per germline. V lost 1 base and J lost 2; bases outside the gene matches: 8. CDR3 nucleotide sequence: TGCGCCAGCAGCCAAGTGGCACTAGCGGAATTCACAGATACGCAGTATTTT. It translates to CASSQVALAEFTDTQYF.

The V gene is TRBV2, the J gene TRBJ2-1, with D unresolved. CDR3 size: 14 residues. Germline V CDR1 and CDR2: SNHLY, FYNNEI. Trimming shortened V by 2 bases and J by 4 bases, and 9 bases separated the two germline ends. The CDR3 here is CASSEISSYNEQFF. The CDR3 nucleotides read TGTGCCAGCAGTGAAATTTCGTCTTACAATGAGCAGTTCTTC.

The V gene is TRBV7-9, the J gene TRBJ2-3, with 7 bases fitting TRBD2. The length of the CDR3 is 16 residues. Germline CDR1 and CDR2: SEHNR and FQNEAQ (reference sequence). The ends lost 4 bases at V and 11 bases at J; junction bases unmatched: 18. The CDR3 coding sequence is TGTGCCAGCAGCTCCTTAAGCGGGGACCGCGGTCTGGTGCAGTATTTT. Its translation: CASSSLSGDRGLVQYF. Full variable domain (rest looked up from reference TRBV7-9 and TRBJ2-3): DTGVSQNPRHKITKRGQNVTFRCDPISEHNRLYWYRQTLGQGPEFLTYFQNEAQLEKSRLLSDRFSAERPKGSFSTLEIQRTEQGDSAMYLCASSSLSGDRGLVQYFGPGTRLTVL.

This clone came up once. V and J are TRBV5-5 and TRBJ2-7; TRBD1 might be the D (6 bases). Deletions cut 3 bases from V and 3 bases from J, with 16 bases between. The CDR3 sequence is 15 residues long. Germline loops: CDR1 SGHKS, CDR2 YYEKEE (reference sequence). The CDR3 region is CASSSDSIRDYEQYF. The CDR3 DNA sequence: TGTGCCAGCAGCTCGGACAGCATAAGAGACTACGAGCAGTACTTC.

The gene calls are TRBV19 and TRBJ1-6, with TRBD1 matching over 7 bases. From germline, CDR1 is LNHDA and CDR2 SQIVND (reference sequence). V was pared by 10 bases and J by 6 bases, with 12 bases of the junction left unmatched. This CDR3 region has 15 residues. CDR3 DNA: TGTGCCACCCGGCCCAGACAGGGCATTAATTCACCCCTCCACTTT. Translated, it gives CATRPRQGINSPLHF.

The rearrangement joins TRBV21-1 to TRBJ1-4; the D call of TRBD1 is as the table states it, not checked on the DNA. TRBV21-1 is a pseudogene locus. CDR3 length equals 15 residues. The CDR3 protein is CASSKVDRGDEKLFF. In DNA form, the CDR3 reads TGTGCCAGCAGCAAAGTTGACAGGGGAGACGAAAAACTGTTTTTT.